This T cell receptor beta chain was recovered during a study of blood T cell repertoires in COVID-19 (dated by TCRdb to the early 2020s). For context, the study as a whole: The collaborator samples originated in the United States, Italy and Spain and spanned the acute and convalescent phases of COVID-19. The samples were drawn from two sources: the first 160 participants of the ongoing ImmuneRACE study, and over 1,000 subjects contributed by 6 global collaborators. Where available, HLA class I and class II types were obtained from metadata supplied by the sample provider rather than from assay-based typing. Deeply sampled blood TCRbeta repertoires from subjects exposed to, actively infected with, or recovered from COVID-19 were included in the dataset. The repertoires were made available in a free public database intended to serve as a resource for research on the immune response to SARS-CoV-2. The material from the prospective study consisted of cDNA or gDNA derived from T cells, B-cell-depleted T cells, or PBMCs. Sample metadata almost always included a de-identified subject ID, COVID-19 status, age in years and sex.

The immunoSEQ Assay, a bias-controlled multiplex PCR, was used to amplify TCRbeta CDR3 regions from genomic DNA. On the study's bioinformatics: The number of nucleated cells in each sample was estimated by amplification of reference gene primers within the assay. To quantify the absolute abundance of each unique TCRbeta CDR3 rearrangement, sequence reads were collapsed and filtered. For each sample, productive Simpson clonality was calculated as the square root of Simpson's diversity index over productive rearrangements. As stored in TCRdb, this immuneACCESS dataset retains in-frame rearrangements with V and J assigned. A fraction of the clones does not appear; measured against another copy, unresolved V genes explain less than half of the discrepancy, and the remainder lacks a known reason. The V and J calls and clone size are taken from that table; D and trimming were inferred from the DNA. The sample has 130,000 to 150,000 clones on record, 84% of them singletons. The ten largest make up around 5.4% of the sample.

Trimmed from V: 5 bases; trimmed from J: 4 bases; junction bases lacking a gene match: 7. Spanning cysteine to phenylalanine, the CDR3 consists of 16 amino acids. Solely the CDR3 DNA is kept, with 48 bases framed from the first base. For CDR1 and CDR2, the germline V gene lists SNHLY and FYNNEI. As regards this clone: Its antigen is still unknown. Base-call qualities are not available, and no considerably larger clone is one nucleotide away.

Enrolling through a virtual design, the prospective study's participants ranged in age from roughly 18 to 100 years and lived across 20 to 25 United States geographic areas. In the prospective study, cohorts were assigned on the basis of participant-reported clinical history obtained from a screening survey and a study questionnaire. Exposed participants had been in contact, within 2 weeks of entering the study, with a person who had a PCR-confirmed or clinician-diagnosed case of COVID-19. Mobile phlebotomists in the prospective study collected whole blood, serum and a nasopharyngeal or oropharyngeal swab from every participant. Over a roughly two-month period, participants in the prospective study had the option of providing additional blood draws and questionnaires. Before DNA extraction, prospective study blood samples were shipped either frozen or at room temperature. Beyond this particular receptor, the publication reports: Clinical and demographic metadata were provided uncurated, with the amount varying by source and participant.

The material sequenced was PBMCs or T cells enriched from blood (not recorded which). The receptor was isolated from a woman in her fifties or sixties who had been exposed to COVID-19. Recombination connected TRBV2 to TRBJ2-5, with 13 bases in between that match TRBD2. DNA sequence: TGTGCCAGCAGTCCGGGACTAGCGGGATTGGGAGAGACCCAGTACTTC. This translates into CASSPGLAGLGETQYF.